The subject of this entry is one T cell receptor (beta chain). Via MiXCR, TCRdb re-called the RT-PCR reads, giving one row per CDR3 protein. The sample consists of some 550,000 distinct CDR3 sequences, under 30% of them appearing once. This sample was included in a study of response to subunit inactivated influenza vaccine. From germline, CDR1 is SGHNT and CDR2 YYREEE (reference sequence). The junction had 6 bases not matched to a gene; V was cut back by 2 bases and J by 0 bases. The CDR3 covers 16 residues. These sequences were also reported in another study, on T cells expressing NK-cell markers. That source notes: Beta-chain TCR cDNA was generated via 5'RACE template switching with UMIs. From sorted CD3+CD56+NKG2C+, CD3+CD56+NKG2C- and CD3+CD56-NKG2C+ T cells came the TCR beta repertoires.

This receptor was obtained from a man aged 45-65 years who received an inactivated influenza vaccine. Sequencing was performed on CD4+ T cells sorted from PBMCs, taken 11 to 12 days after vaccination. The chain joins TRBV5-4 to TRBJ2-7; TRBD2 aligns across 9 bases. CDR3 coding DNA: TGTGCCAGCAGCTTCAATAGCGGGGGTTACTCCTACGAGCAGTACTTC. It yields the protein CASSFNSGGYSYEQYF.